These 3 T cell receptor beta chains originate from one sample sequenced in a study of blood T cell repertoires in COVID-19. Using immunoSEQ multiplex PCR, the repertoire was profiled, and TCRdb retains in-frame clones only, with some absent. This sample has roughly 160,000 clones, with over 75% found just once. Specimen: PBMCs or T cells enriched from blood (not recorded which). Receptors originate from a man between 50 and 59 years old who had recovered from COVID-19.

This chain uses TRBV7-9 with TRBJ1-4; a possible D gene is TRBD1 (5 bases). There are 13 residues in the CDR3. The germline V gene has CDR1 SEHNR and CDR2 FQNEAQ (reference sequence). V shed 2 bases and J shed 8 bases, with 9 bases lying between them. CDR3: CASSLLGQEKLFF. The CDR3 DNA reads TGTGCCAGCAGCTTACTGGGGCAGGAAAAACTGTTTTTT. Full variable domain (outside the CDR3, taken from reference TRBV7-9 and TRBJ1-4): DTGVSQNPRHKITKRGQNVTFRCDPISEHNRLYWYRQTLGQGPEFLTYFQNEAQLEKSRLLSDRFSAERPKGSFSTLEIQRTEQGDSAMYLCASSLLGQEKLFFGSGTQLSVL.

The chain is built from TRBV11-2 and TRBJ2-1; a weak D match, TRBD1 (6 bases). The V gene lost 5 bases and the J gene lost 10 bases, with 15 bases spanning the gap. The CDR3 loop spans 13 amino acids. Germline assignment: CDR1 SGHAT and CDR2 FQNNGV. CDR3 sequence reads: CASSPPGVSEQFF. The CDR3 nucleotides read TGTGCCAGCAGCCCTCCAGGGGTGAGCGAGCAGTTCTTC.

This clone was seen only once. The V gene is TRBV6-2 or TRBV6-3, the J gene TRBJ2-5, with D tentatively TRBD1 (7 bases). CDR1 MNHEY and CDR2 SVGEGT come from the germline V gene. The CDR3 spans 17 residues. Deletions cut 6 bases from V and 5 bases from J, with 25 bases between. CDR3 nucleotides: TGTGCCAGCAGCCCTACCCCGGGGGACAGCGCATGGGAGACCCAGTACTTC. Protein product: CASSPTPGDSAWETQYF.